This T cell receptor (beta chain) was identified in a study of cytomegalovirus exposure and HLA in healthy donors. Study-wide findings and caveats: Among the sequence variants, a highly shared cluster was likely an artifact of sequencing. Presence/absence analyses took donor sequencing depth as roughly uniform.

To note about this clone: Its cognate antigen is unknown.

CDR1 and CDR2 (germline): MDHEN, SYDVKM. V was clipped by 7 bases and J by 9 bases; unmatched bases: 9. CDR3 size: 12 residues. The primer mix had 60 Vbeta and 13 Jbeta primers. Assay used: immunoSEQ multiplex PCR; TCRdb lists only in-frame clones, some missing. The data hold approximately 190,000 clones, with 60% to 80% observed a single time. The clonotype originates from a woman aged 25 to 39 in good health and CMV-seropositive. The chain is built from TRBV28 and TRBJ2-7; 7 nucleotides agree with TRBD2. Sample: PBMCs. For the CDR3, the DNA is TGTGCCAGCACCCTTGGGAGGGGTCTGCAGTACTTC. The encoded protein is CASTLGRGLQYF.